This T cell receptor beta chain was documented in a study of blood T cell repertoires in COVID-19. Study summary: There were acute and convalescent COVID-19 samples, and they came from the United States, Italy and Spain. The analysed material was cDNA or gDNA that came from T cells, B-cell-depleted T cells, or PBMCs.

CDR3 length: 14 amino acids. Germline CDR1 and CDR2: MNHEY and SVGAGI. V lost 7 bases and J lost 4; bases outside the gene matches: 6. As originally analysed: Amplification with reference gene primers provided the estimates of nucleated cell counts. Repertoires were generated with immunoSEQ multiplex PCR, while TCRdb's copy carries only in-frame clones and drops some. The DNA gave D and trimming, while V, J and clone size come from that table. The repertoire holds under 200,000 clones, roughly 85% seen once, with roughly 5.4% in the top ten. The sequence derives from a woman between 50 and 59 years old with COVID-19, enrolled during active disease. The specimen was peripheral blood. This rearrangement joins TRBV6-5 to TRBJ1-3; 8 positions agree with TRBD1. Here the CDR3 DNA reads TGTGCCAGCAAACGACAGGGGATAGGAAACACCATATATTTT. This translates into CASKRQGIGNTIYF.